The rows below give T cell receptor beta chains drawn from one sample of a study of T-cell reconstitution after alpha-beta-depleted transplantation in children. TCRdb ran MiXCR on the PCR reads and lists one entry per CDR3 protein. The sample contains about 980,000 distinct CDR3 sequences, about 30% of which appear only once. The sequencing used PBMCs, mostly from graft donor cells, collected 360 days after TCRalphabeta/CD19-depleted stem cell transplant. All receptors derive from a boy under two years old who had a stem cell transplant for SCID, so the T cells may come from the graft donor. CDR3s include the opening cysteine and the closing phenylalanine or tryptophan. Each record gives: D gene, J gene, clone size, V gene, CDR3 protein, CDR3 DNA. D genes are given only for firm matches. Some rows mark clone size as missing; the rest say once, few, many or name a class of expanded clone.

D gene: NA; J gene: TRBJ1-2; clone size: NA; V gene: TRBV9; CDR3 protein: CASSVVTGLGYTF; CDR3 DNA: TGTGCCAGCAGCGTAGTCACAGGGCTTGGCTACACCTTC
D gene: NA; J gene: TRBJ2-7; clone size: NA; V gene: TRBV15; CDR3 protein: CATSRDRVQGSHEQYF; CDR3 DNA: TGTGCCACCAGCAGAGATAGGGTACAGGGAAGTCACGAGCAGTACTTC
D gene: TRBD1; J gene: TRBJ2-7; clone size: few; V gene: TRBV5-1; CDR3 protein: CASRGIPTGEPYEQYF; CDR3 DNA: TGCGCCAGCAGGGGCATCCCGACAGGGGAGCCCTACGAGCAGTACTTC
D gene: NA; J gene: TRBJ1-2; clone size: NA; V gene: TRBV12-3/TRBV12-4; CDR3 protein: CASSFGDMGYGYTF; CDR3 DNA: TGTGCCAGCAGTTTTGGTGATATGGGCTATGGCTACACCTTC
D gene: TRBD1; J gene: TRBJ1-2; clone size: few; V gene: TRBV9; CDR3 protein: CASSVGQGDGYTF; CDR3 DNA: TGTGCCAGCAGCGTGGGACAGGGGGATGGCTACACCTTC
D gene: NA; J gene: TRBJ2-6; clone size: few; V gene: TRBV20-1; CDR3 protein: CSASLENYGANVLTF; CDR3 DNA: TGCAGTGCTAGCCTCGAGAACTATGGGGCCAACGTCCTGACTTTC
D gene: NA; J gene: TRBJ2-5; clone size: NA; V gene: TRBV5-1; CDR3 protein: CASSLELGLDQYF; CDR3 DNA: TGCGCCAGCAGCTTGGAACTTGGGCTGGACCAGTACTTC
D gene: NA; J gene: TRBJ2-2; clone size: NA; V gene: TRBV5-1; CDR3 protein: CASSLRAGLTGELFF; CDR3 DNA: TGCGCCAGCAGCCTCCGGGCCGGCCTCACCGGGGAGCTGTTTTTT
D gene: TRBD1; J gene: TRBJ1-1; clone size: many; V gene: TRBV6-5; CDR3 protein: CASRSRGLNTEAFF; CDR3 DNA: TGTGCCAGCAGGTCCAGGGGGCTGAACACTGAAGCTTTCTTT
D gene: NA; J gene: TRBJ2-3; clone size: few; V gene: TRBV7-2; CDR3 protein: CASSLEALRTDTQYF; CDR3 DNA: TGTGCCAGCAGCTTAGAGGCCTTACGCACAGATACGCAGTATTTT
D gene: TRBD2; J gene: TRBJ2-1; clone size: NA; V gene: TRBV29-1; CDR3 protein: CSGLAGGPYNEQFF; CDR3 DNA: TGCAGCGGTCTAGCGGGGGGGCCCTACAATGAGCAGTTCTTC
D gene: TRBD1; J gene: TRBJ2-2; clone size: once; V gene: TRBV6-2/TRBV6-3; CDR3 protein: CASRPTGTGPTGELFF; CDR3 DNA: TGTGCCAGTCGACCCACCGGGACAGGCCCCACCGGGGAGCTGTTTTTT
D gene: NA; J gene: TRBJ2-5; clone size: NA; V gene: TRBV20-1; CDR3 protein: CSATLESQYF; CDR3 DNA: TGCAGTGCTACATTAGAGAGCCAGTACTTC
D gene: TRBD1; J gene: TRBJ2-1; clone size: NA; V gene: TRBV2; CDR3 protein: CASSDDRVSGQFF; CDR3 DNA: TGTGCCAGCAGTGACGACAGGGTTTCGGGGCAGTTCTTC
D gene: TRBD1; J gene: TRBJ2-1; clone size: NA; V gene: TRBV29-1; CDR3 protein: CSGDRGAPNEQFF; CDR3 DNA: TGCAGCGGGGACAGGGGGGCCCCCAATGAGCAGTTCTTC
D gene: NA; J gene: TRBJ2-2; clone size: NA; V gene: TRBV10-3; CDR3 protein: CAISGLGPKFKTGELFF; CDR3 DNA: TGTGCCATCAGCGGATTGGGACCGAAGTTCAAAACCGGGGAGCTGTTTTTT
D gene: NA; J gene: TRBJ2-3; clone size: NA; V gene: TRBV29-1; CDR3 protein: CSVSMSTDTQYF; CDR3 DNA: TGCAGCGTTTCAATGAGCACAGATACGCAGTATTTT
D gene: NA; J gene: TRBJ2-7; clone size: few; V gene: TRBV7-9; CDR3 protein: CASSSTGSPLGEQYF; CDR3 DNA: TGTGCCAGCAGCTCAACAGGGAGTCCCCTCGGCGAGCAGTACTTC
D gene: TRBD1; J gene: TRBJ1-5; clone size: NA; V gene: TRBV28; CDR3 protein: CASSPRTGFQPQHF; CDR3 DNA: TGTGCCAGCAGTCCCCGGACAGGGTTTCAGCCCCAGCATTTT
D gene: TRBD2; J gene: TRBJ2-3; clone size: NA; V gene: TRBV29-1; CDR3 protein: CSVVKGSGGATDTQYF; CDR3 DNA: TGCAGCGTTGTAAAAGGTAGCGGGGGGGCCACAGATACGCAGTATTTT
D gene: TRBD1; J gene: TRBJ2-7; clone size: few; V gene: TRBV4-3; CDR3 protein: CASSQEAQGVYEQYF; CDR3 DNA: TGCGCCAGCAGCCAAGAGGCCCAGGGGGTGTACGAGCAGTACTTC
D gene: NA; J gene: TRBJ2-3; clone size: NA; V gene: TRBV7-9; CDR3 protein: CASSLGTHGEQYF; CDR3 DNA: TGTGCCAGCAGCTTAGGAACGCACGGCGAGCAGTATTTT
D gene: NA; J gene: TRBJ2-1; clone size: NA; V gene: TRBV12-3/TRBV12-4; CDR3 protein: CASSHYGRSNYNEQFF; CDR3 DNA: TGTGCCAGCAGCCACTATGGACGGAGCAATTACAATGAGCAGTTCTTC
D gene: NA; J gene: TRBJ2-7; clone size: NA; V gene: TRBV3-1; CDR3 protein: CASSQDVGVDEQYF; CDR3 DNA: TGTGCCAGCAGCCAAGACGTCGGCGTCGACGAGCAGTACTTC
D gene: NA; J gene: TRBJ2-5; clone size: NA; V gene: TRBV29-1; CDR3 protein: CSTGTPQETQYF; CDR3 DNA: TGCAGCACCGGGACTCCTCAAGAGACCCAGTACTTC
D gene: NA; J gene: TRBJ1-4; clone size: NA; V gene: TRBV5-1; CDR3 protein: CASSAVNFANEKLFF; CDR3 DNA: TGCGCCAGCAGCGCGGTCAATTTCGCTAATGAAAAACTGTTTTTT
D gene: TRBD2; J gene: TRBJ2-3; clone size: NA; V gene: TRBV6-2/TRBV6-3; CDR3 protein: CASSYDPGGDTDTQYF; CDR3 DNA: TGTGCCAGCAGTTACGATCCGGGGGGGGACACAGATACGCAGTATTTT
D gene: TRBD1; J gene: TRBJ1-4; clone size: few; V gene: TRBV15; CDR3 protein: CATSRRPGTATNEKLFF; CDR3 DNA: TGTGCCACCAGCAGACGCCCCGGGACAGCAACTAATGAAAAACTGTTTTTT
D gene: NA; J gene: TRBJ1-2; clone size: NA; V gene: TRBV4-2; CDR3 protein: CASSQAAGQDYGYTF; CDR3 DNA: TGTGCCAGCAGCCAAGCGGCTGGGCAGGACTATGGCTACACCTTC
D gene: NA; J gene: TRBJ1-1; clone size: NA; V gene: TRBV7-8; CDR3 protein: CASSLAAETEAFF; CDR3 DNA: TGTGCCAGCAGCTTAGCGGCCGAAACTGAAGCTTTCTTT
D gene: NA; J gene: TRBJ1-2; clone size: few; V gene: TRBV6-1; CDR3 protein: CASSEVGQSYGYTF; CDR3 DNA: TGTGCCAGCAGTGAAGTGGGTCAGAGCTATGGCTACACCTTC
D gene: NA; J gene: TRBJ2-5; clone size: NA; V gene: TRBV15; CDR3 protein: CATSRDSLETQYF; CDR3 DNA: TGTGCCACCAGCAGAGACTCTCTAGAGACCCAGTACTTC
D gene: NA; J gene: TRBJ2-5; clone size: few; V gene: TRBV4-1; CDR3 protein: CASSLSAPFETQYF; CDR3 DNA: TGCGCCAGCAGCCTATCAGCCCCCTTCGAGACCCAGTACTTC
D gene: NA; J gene: TRBJ2-5; clone size: NA; V gene: TRBV2; CDR3 protein: CASIPSGLQRTQYF; CDR3 DNA: TGTGCCAGCATTCCCAGCGGGCTCCAGCGGACCCAGTACTTC
D gene: NA; J gene: TRBJ1-1; clone size: NA; V gene: TRBV5-6; CDR3 protein: CASSFTGSMNTEAFF; CDR3 DNA: TGTGCCAGCAGCTTTACCGGGAGTATGAACACTGAAGCTTTCTTT
D gene: NA; J gene: TRBJ2-7; clone size: NA; V gene: TRBV29-1; CDR3 protein: CSVVLRDTYYEQYF; CDR3 DNA: TGCAGCGTTGTCCTCAGAGACACCTACTACGAGCAGTACTTC
D gene: NA; J gene: TRBJ2-3; clone size: NA; V gene: TRBV7-9; CDR3 protein: CASSWVRGGPDTQYF; CDR3 DNA: TGTGCCAGCAGCTGGGTTAGGGGGGGGCCAGATACGCAGTATTTT
D gene: TRBD2; J gene: TRBJ2-3; clone size: NA; V gene: TRBV11-2; CDR3 protein: CASSLSTSGAGDTQYF; CDR3 DNA: TGTGCCAGCAGCTTGTCGACTAGCGGGGCTGGAGATACGCAGTATTTT
D gene: TRBD1; J gene: TRBJ2-3; clone size: NA; V gene: TRBV11-2; CDR3 protein: CASSFLGTGSTDTQYF; CDR3 DNA: TGTGCCAGCAGCTTCCTGGGGACAGGGAGCACAGATACGCAGTATTTT